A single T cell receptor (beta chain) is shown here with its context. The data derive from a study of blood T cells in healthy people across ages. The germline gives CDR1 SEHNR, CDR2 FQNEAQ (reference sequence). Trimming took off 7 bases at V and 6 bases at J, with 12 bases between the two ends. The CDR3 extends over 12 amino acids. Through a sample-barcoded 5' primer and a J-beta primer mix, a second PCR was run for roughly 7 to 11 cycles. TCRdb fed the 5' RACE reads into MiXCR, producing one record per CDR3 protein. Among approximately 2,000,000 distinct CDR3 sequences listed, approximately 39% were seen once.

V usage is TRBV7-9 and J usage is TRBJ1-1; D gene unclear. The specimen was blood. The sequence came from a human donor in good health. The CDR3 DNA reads TGTGCCAGCAATGAGGATGGGCCTGAAGCTTTCTTT. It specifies CASNEDGPEAFF.